This record covers a single T cell receptor beta chain. TCRdb keeps only in-frame clones here, not all; method: immunoSEQ multiplex PCR. Of around 620,000 clones listed, just under 90% are singletons. The CDR3 is made up of 16 amino acids. These data belong to a study of blood T cell repertoires in COVID-19. The clonotype originates from a woman aged 18 to 35 with acute or convalescent COVID-19. Sequences were obtained from peripheral blood. The rearrangement uses TRBV21-1 and TRBJ1-6; the DNA was not used to check the table's D call, TRBD1. TRBV21-1 is noted as a pseudogene. The CDR3 nucleotides are TGTGCCAGCATCACCGGACAGGGACTCCTGGGGCCACCCCTCCACTTT. It codes for CASITGQGLLGPPLHF.